This TCR beta chain was sequenced for a study of blood T cell repertoires in COVID-19. Study as a whole: COVID-19 samples, acute and convalescent, were from the United States, Italy and Spain. PBMCs, B-cell-depleted T cells, or T cells were the source of the cDNA or gDNA that made up the material.

The repertoire was sequenced with immunoSEQ multiplex PCR; TCRdb's copy has only in-frame clones and lacks some. This table holds about 100,000 clones, more than 70% found once. This CDR3 spans 14 amino acids. Trimming removed 2 bases from V and 6 bases from J, with 11 bases in between. From germline, CDR1 is MNHNS and CDR2 SASEGT. This chain connects TRBV6-1 to TRBJ1-5; D gene unclear. This clonotype was sampled from a woman in her sixties in a cohort sampled during active or convalescent COVID-19. Specimen: peripheral blood. CDR3 amino acids: CASSEFGRSQPQHF. The CDR3 nucleotides read TGTGCCAGCAGTGAATTTGGGAGGTCTCAGCCCCAGCATTTT.